The entry below gives a single T cell receptor (beta chain) sequence along with its context. What it binds is unknown. RNA was extracted from bulk tissue without any cell sorting. The data are from a study of tumor and adjacent non-tumor tissue in lung cancer. Study-wide points: Tumor tissue had significantly higher TCR diversity than normal lung.

Trimming shortened V by 7 bases and J by 7 bases, and 14 bases separated the two germline ends. CDR1 ENHRY and CDR2 SYGVKD come from the germline V gene. The CDR3 extends over 13 amino acids. A modified ARM-PCR protocol with three rounds of nested PCR amplified TCRbeta. TCRdb re-called the multiplex PCR reads through MiXCR, storing one row per CDR3 protein. The sample yields 75,000 to 100,000 distinct CDR3 sequences, approximately 65% seen once. Sequences were obtained from lung tumor tissue. The source of this sequence is a man aged 55 to 70 with non-small cell lung cancer. This chain links TRBV10-3 with TRBJ1-5, with TRBD1 as a possible D gene (5 bases). The CDR3 DNA sequence: TGTGCCATCATTGAAACAGGTGTCCAGCCCCAGCATTTT. It specifies CAIIETGVQPQHF.